The clone carrying this TCR beta chain has only a few counts. Its specificity is unknown. TCRdb called the reads again in MiXCR, with one record for every CDR3 protein. The sample carries under 150,000 distinct CDR3 sequences, roughly a quarter recorded once. This sample was included in a study of T cell repertoires in cytomegalovirus infection. On the study more broadly: It can be stated that public TCR beta signatures indicated CMV infection as well as a matching HLA type.

CDR3 length: 16 amino acids. The germline gives CDR1 SGHAT, CDR2 FQNNGV. Germline trimming cut 1 base from V and 2 bases from J; bases unmatched to any gene: 3. Study-wide points: Totalled public TCR beta family frequency picked out people who carried CMV plus the relevant HLA. In two of eight donors, the top clonotype was HLA-C-restricted CMV-specific.

The rearrangement links TRBV11-2 to TRBJ2-2, with TRBD2 matching over 8 bases. Sequencing was performed on PBMCs, sequenced either directly or after in vitro stimulation (not recorded which). This receptor was identified in a human donor in good health (CMV status not recorded). Some clones in this sample may be carry-over from other donors' samples. The DNA for the CDR3 is TGTGCCAGCAGCTTAGTTCTAGCGGGTAACACCGGGGAGCTGTTTTTT. Residues: CASSLVLAGNTGELFF.